Presented here are 22 T cell receptor beta chains from one specimen sequenced in a study of somatic mutations in cytotoxic T cells in rheumatoid arthritis. The assay was immunoSEQ multiplex PCR, and TCRdb's table has in-frame clones only and misses some. The sample carries about 3,800 clones, 70% to 75% recorded once. The specimen was CD8+ T cells sorted from blood. These receptors were taken from an adult with rheumatoid arthritis.

The chain links TRBV5-1 to TRBJ1-5; 9 bases are shared with TRBD1. The length of the CDR3 is 14 residues. CDR1 is SGHRS and CDR2 is YFSETQ in the germline V gene. V shed 0 bases and J 5 bases; nucleotides not matched to a gene: 0. The CDR3 nucleotides read TGCGCCAGCAGCTTGGGACAGGGGGATCAGCCCCAGCATTTT. Its protein product is CASSLGQGDQPQHF.

The V call is TRBV5-1, the J call TRBJ1-4; D gene uncertain. Trimming left V 5 bases short and J 5 bases short, with 13 bases between. Germline V gives CDR1 SGHRS, CDR2 YFSETQ. This CDR3 region has 14 residues. CDR3 in DNA: TGCGCCAGCAGTCTGGACGGGAGCAATGAAAAACTGTTTTTT. Its translation is CASSLDGSNEKLFF.

The chain combines TRBV29-1 with TRBJ2-3, with 8 bases aligning to TRBD2. Germline CDR1 reads SQVTM; CDR2 reads ANQGSEA. CDR3 length: 13 amino acids. V lost 8 bases, J lost 1 base, and 5 bases stayed unmatched. Here the CDR3 reads CSLVGGGTDTQYF. The CDR3 nucleotides are TGCAGCCTTGTCGGGGGGGGCACAGATACGCAGTATTTT.

The chain uses TRBV7-8 and TRBJ2-1; 9 bases fit TRBD2. V lost 0 bases to trimming and J lost 6 bases; unmatched junction nucleotides: 3. Germline values: CDR1 SGHVS, CDR2 FQNEAQ. This CDR3 region has 15 residues. Here the CDR3 reads CASSLARRGGNEQFF. Here the CDR3 DNA reads TGTGCCAGCAGCTTAGCGCGGCGGGGGGGCAATGAGCAGTTCTTC.

CDR3 sequence reads: CATSRETGAGDTEAFF. DNA of the CDR3: TGTGCCACCAGCAGAGAGACAGGGGCCGGGGACACTGAAGCTTTCTTT. The genes are TRBV15 and TRBJ1-1, with 8 nucleotides matching TRBD1. In germline, CDR1 is LNHNV, CDR2 YYDKDF (reference sequence). This CDR3 is 16 amino acids long. V lost 0 bases, J lost 3 bases, and 6 bases stayed unmatched.

The chain couples TRBV11-2 to TRBJ2-7; TRBD1 matches at 9 bases. The germline V gene encodes CDR1 SGHAT and CDR2 FQNNGV. Trimming at V came to 3 bases and at J to 3 bases, leaving 3 bases not matched to a gene. CDR3 length equals 14 residues. CDR3: CASSFDRGSYEQYF. In DNA form, the CDR3 reads TGTGCCAGCAGCTTTGACAGGGGGAGCTACGAGCAGTACTTC. Using reference TRBV11-2 and TRBJ2-7 for the parts outside the CDR3, the full variable domain is EAGVAQSPRYKIIEKRQSVAFWCNPISGHATLYWYQQILGQGPKLLIQFQNNGVVDDSQLPKDRFSAERLKGVDSTLKIQPAKLEDSAVYLCASSFDRGSYEQYFGPGTRLTVT.

The chain carries TRBV7-9 and TRBJ2-3, with a possible D match to TRBD2 (6 bases). The CDR3 has 14 amino acids. Trimming pared 6 bases from V and 4 bases from J, leaving 14 bases between. Germline V gene data show CDR1 as SEHNR and CDR2 as FQNEAQ (reference sequence). CDR3 coding DNA: TGTGCCAGCAGAAGTGGTCTAGCGCCAGATACGCAGTATTTT. This codes for CASRSGLAPDTQYF.

The gene calls are TRBV15 and TRBJ2-7; D not certain. V lost 4 bases and J 0 bases, leaving 7 bases between the germline ends. CDR1 LNHNV and CDR2 YYDKDF come from the germline V gene (reference sequence). The CDR3 is 13 amino acids. The CDR3 protein is CATSNALSYEQYF. The CDR3 bases are TGTGCCACCAGCAACGCCCTCTCCTACGAGCAGTACTTC.

In this sample, this clone is large. V is TRBV5-6 and J is TRBJ2-2; possibly TRBD1 for D (5 bases). Germline V gene sequence: CDR1 SGHDT, CDR2 YYEEEE. V lost 0 bases and J lost 5, with 8 bases in between. This CDR3 contains 14 residues. CDR3 in DNA: TGTGCCAGCAGCTTGGGGGCAGGGACCGGGGAGCTGTTTTTT. This translates into CASSLGAGTGELFF.

A few counts support this clone. The chain uses TRBV30 and TRBJ1-1; TRBD1 matches at 7 bases. The CDR3 is 13 amino acids. Germline trimming cut 1 base from V and 1 base from J; bases unmatched to any gene: 0. Germline CDR1 is GTSNPN and CDR2 is SVGIG (reference sequence). Here the CDR3 reads CAWSGTGNTEAFF. CDR3 sequence (DNA): TGTGCCTGGAGTGGGACAGGGAACACTGAAGCTTTCTTT.

The chain recombines TRBV5-4 with TRBJ2-7, with 8 bases identical to TRBD1. The CDR3 is 13 amino acids. Per germline, CDR1 SGHNT and CDR2 YYREEE (reference sequence). V lost 5 bases and J lost 10; bases outside the gene matches: 11. The CDR3 region is CASRSSGTGDQYF. CDR3 sequence (DNA): TGTGCCAGCAGGTCTTCCGGGACAGGTGATCAGTACTTC. The entire variable domain, with the rest obtained from reference TRBV5-4 and TRBJ2-7, is as follows: ETGVTQSPTHLIKTRGQQVTLRCSSQSGHNTVSWYQQALGQGPQFIFQYYREEENGRGNFPPRFSGLQFPNYSSELNVNALELDDSALYLCASRSSGTGDQYFGPGTRLTVT.

The chain has TRBV28 and TRBJ1-2; 12 nucleotides match TRBD1. CDR1 is MDHEN, CDR2 SYDVKM, per germline. CDR3 length: 19 amino acids. With V trimmed by 6 bases and J by 8 bases, 22 bases remained unmatched. The CDR3 DNA follows: TGTGCCAGCAGACCCACCGGGACAGGGGGCGCTTTGGGTTCGGGCGGCTACACCTTC. Its translation: CASRPTGTGGALGSGGYTF.

A few counts support this clone. V usage is TRBV7-6 and J usage is TRBJ2-7; a possible D gene is TRBD1 (5 bases). Germline loops: CDR1 SGHVS, CDR2 FNYEAQ. The V end was cut by 0 bases, the J end by 3 bases, with 12 bases between. CDR3 length equals 15 residues. The CDR3 is CASSLADQGGYEQYF. The CDR3 DNA is TGTGCCAGCAGCTTAGCGGACCAGGGTGGCTACGAGCAGTACTTC.

CDR3 nucleotides: TGTGCCAGCAGTTATTCAGGGGACGAGCAGTACTTC. The encoded protein is CASSYSGDEQYF. The V and J genes are TRBV6-5 and TRBJ2-7, with D tentatively TRBD1 (6 bases). Germline assignment: CDR1 MNHEY and CDR2 SVGAGI. This CDR3 comprises 12 residues. The germline V and J ends were trimmed by 3 bases and 5 bases, with 8 bases remaining between them.

The chain has TRBV7-8 and TRBJ1-1; 7 bases fit TRBD1. With 5 bases clipped from V and 7 bases from J, the junction kept 10 bases outside the gene matches. This CDR3 is 14 amino acids long. Germline V gene data show CDR1 as SGHVS and CDR2 as FQNEAQ. The CDR3 protein is CASSHRQGSVEAFF. The CDR3 nucleotides are TGTGCCAGCAGCCATAGACAGGGCTCCGTTGAAGCTTTCTTT.

This chain connects TRBV11-3 to TRBJ2-1; 11 positions agree with TRBD2. V lost 6 bases and J lost 6; bases outside the gene matches: 10. This CDR3 contains 16 residues. Germline V gene sequence: CDR1 SGHNT, CDR2 YENEEA. CDR3 coding DNA: TGTGCCAGCAGATCCAGACTAGCGGGAAAGGGCAATGAGCAGTTCTTC. This sequence encodes CASRSRLAGKGNEQFF.

J is TRBJ2-7 and V is TRBV5-1; 12 bases map to TRBD1. This CDR3 spans 15 amino acids. The germline CDR1 and CDR2 sequences are SGHRS and YFSETQ. J lost 5 bases, V lost 2 bases, and 5 bases had no gene match. This CDR3 reads CASSFGTGGVNEQYF. CDR3 bases: TGCGCCAGCAGCTTCGGGACAGGGGGCGTAAACGAGCAGTACTTC.

This clone has a single count. The V and J genes are TRBV6-5 and TRBJ2-1, with D maybe TRBD1 (7 bases). The CDR3 sequence is 15 residues long. V gave up 4 bases and J gave up 4 bases, with 14 bases separating them. Per germline, CDR1 MNHEY and CDR2 SVGAGI. CDR3 loop: CASSSGGTAYNEQFF. CDR3 nucleotide sequence: TGTGCCAGCAGTTCAGGGGGGACGGCTTACAATGAGCAGTTCTTC.

The V and J genes are TRBV6-6 and TRBJ2-4, with unresolved D. The CDR3 runs to 12 residues. The V end lost 5 bases, the J end lost 2 bases, and 4 bases lay between the germline ends. Germline assignment: CDR1 MNHNY and CDR2 SVGAGI (reference sequence). The DNA for the CDR3 is TGTGCCAGCAGTCGGCCCAAAAACATTCAGTACTTC. Translation: CASSRPKNIQYF.

The V gene is TRBV5-5, the J gene TRBJ1-5; D gene ambiguous. CDR1 and CDR2 from the germline V gene are SGHKS and YYEKEE (reference sequence). Trimming shortened V by 0 bases and J by 0 bases, and 4 bases separated the two germline ends. The CDR3 has 14 amino acids. The CDR3 here is CASSLEISNQPQHF. Written as DNA, the CDR3 is TGTGCCAGCAGCTTGGAGATTAGCAATCAGCCCCAGCATTTT.

The rearrangement links TRBV5-6 to TRBJ2-1, with D uncertain. V dropped 3 bases and J dropped 8 bases, with 15 bases sitting between them. The CDR3 totals 14 residues. Germline-derived CDR1 and CDR2 are SGHDT and YYEEEE. This CDR3 is CASSSNIREDEQFF. For the CDR3, the DNA is TGTGCCAGCAGCTCAAACATCCGAGAGGATGAGCAGTTCTTC. Filled out from reference TRBV5-6 and TRBJ2-1, the complete variable domain reads DAGVTQSPTHLIKTRGQQVTLRCSPKSGHDTVSWYQQALGQGPQFIFQYYEEEERQRGNFPDRFSGHQFPNYSSELNVNALLLGDSALYLCASSSNIREDEQFFGPGTRLTVL.

This clone was observed a single time. V is TRBV7-3 and J is TRBJ2-2; D unclear. The germline V gene encodes CDR1 SGHTA and CDR2 FQGTGA. The CDR3 runs 12 residues. V gave up 6 bases and J gave up 3 bases, with 5 bases separating them. DNA for the CDR3: TGTGCCAGCAGAGATCACACCGGGGAGCTGTTTTTT. It encodes CASRDHTGELFF.